The TCR beta chain described here comes from a study of cytomegalovirus exposure and HLA in healthy donors. Comment on this clone: Antigen specificity is unknown.

Findings and caveats of the study: Under 20,000 TCR beta sequences were associated with HLA alleles at 0.05 false discovery rate in a later analysis. A later analysis reportedly identified an Asian-associated ancestry cluster as carrying fewer N-insertions than the approximately 670-donor mean.

The CDR3 totals 17 residues. Germline CDR1 is GTSNPN and CDR2 is SVGIG (reference sequence). V lost 1 base and J 0 bases, leaving 16 bases between the germline ends. The PCR contained 60 Vbeta and 13 Jbeta primers. Using immunoSEQ multiplex PCR, the repertoire was profiled, and TCRdb retains in-frame clones only, with some absent. The sample lists fewer than 250,000 clones; approximately 83% were seen once. The TCR sequence derives from a woman aged 45-65 years in good health and CMV-seropositive. The specimen sequenced was PBMCs. The genes are TRBV30 and TRBJ1-5, with D possibly matching TRBD1 (6 bases). The CDR3 DNA follows: TGTGCCTGGAGTGCCTCCCGGACAGCCTATAGCAATCAGCCCCAGCATTTT. Amino acid sequence: CAWSASRTAYSNQPQHF.